This is a list of T cell receptor beta chains from one sample in a study of a mutant IDH1 vaccine in newly diagnosed glioma. These receptors have no identified antigens. The assay was immunoSEQ multiplex PCR, and TCRdb's table has in-frame clones only and misses some. The sample holds about 40,000 clones, around 84% seen once. Here the sequenced sample was PBMCs, taken from a glioma patient whose treatment included an IDH1 peptide vaccine. These receptors originate from a man aged 40-50 years with glioma. Each CDR3 is given without its conserved first and last residue.

J: TRBJ2-7; V: TRBV23-1; CDR3: ASSQGDGVSTYEQY
J: TRBJ1-2; V: TRBV27; CDR3: ASSSRTGTAGYT
J: TRBJ2-1; V: TRBV4-1; CDR3: ASSQDWRARNEQF
J: TRBJ2-3; V: TRBV6-5; CDR3: ASSYSSGRLDTQY
J: TRBJ2-1; V: TRBV7-7; CDR3: ASSSRGESEQF
J: TRBJ2-5; V: TRBV5-1; CDR3: ASSGGRSPQETQY
J: TRBJ1-1; V: TRBV7-2; CDR3: ASSPYDSLNAF
J: TRBJ2-1; V: TRBV7-3; CDR3: ASSFERGEQF
J: TRBJ2-7; V: TRBV18; CDR3: ASSGFIASGDRSYEQY
J: TRBJ1-3; V: TRBV4-1; CDR3: ASSQEGRMDTIY
J: TRBJ2-1; V: TRBV9; CDR3: ASTASGGAHYNEQF
J: TRBJ1-2; V: TRBV29-1; CDR3: SVEPQGNYGYT
J: TRBJ1-2; V: TRBV11-2; CDR3: ASSLDRAGDGYT
J: TRBJ2-7; V: TRBV25-1; CDR3: ASSESAHPSYEQY
J: TRBJ1-3; V: TRBV12-5; CDR3: ASCRSGNTIY
J: TRBJ2-1; V: TRBV6-6; CDR3: ASSWGIAGGGNEQF
J: TRBJ2-5; V: TRBV5-1; CDR3: ASSRDSQETQY
J: TRBJ2-7; V: TRBV27; CDR3: ASSLRATYEQY
J: TRBJ1-1; V: TRBV18; CDR3: ASSPQEAVREAF
J: TRBJ1-2; V: TRBV14; CDR3: ASSPRTGYHGGYT
J: TRBJ2-2; V: TRBV7-9; CDR3: ASSSQVAGELF
J: TRBJ2-7; V: TRBV6-4; CDR3: ASSDSLGGGLIYEQY
J: TRBJ2-3; V: TRBV9; CDR3: ASSEDRVLTDTQY
J: TRBJ2-7; V: TRBV18; CDR3: ASSIGTATYEQY
J: TRBJ1-4; V: TRBV7-8; CDR3: ASSLGMRKATNEKLF
J: TRBJ1-3; V: TRBV6-5; CDR3: ASANPLGNTIY
J: TRBJ2-7; V: TRBV5-1; CDR3: ASSWGYEQY
J: TRBJ2-3; V: TRBV2; CDR3: ATGVSTSGITDTQY
J: TRBJ2-7; V: TRBV4-1; CDR3: ASSPYTTVGGYEQY
J: TRBJ1-3; V: TRBV5-4; CDR3: ASSLPGAGNTIY
J: TRBJ1-2; V: TRBV11-2; CDR3: ASSPAAVGYGYT
J: TRBJ1-2; V: TRBV9; CDR3: ASSYGYGYT
J: TRBJ2-5; V: TRBV9; CDR3: ASSADQGLAGETQY
J: TRBJ2-1; V: TRBV4-3; CDR3: ASSRGTSGSYNEQF
J: TRBJ2-7; V: TRBV5-1; CDR3: ASSLVDRDEQY
J: TRBJ2-7; V: TRBV7-9; CDR3: ASQPRTASYEQY
J: TRBJ2-5; V: TRBV2; CDR3: ASKGREETQY
J: TRBJ2-3; V: TRBV29-1; CDR3: SVEIGSVRDTQY
J: TRBJ2-7; V: TRBV4-2; CDR3: ASSQEGYEQY
J: TRBJ2-7; V: TRBV19; CDR3: ASSRGVEQY
J: TRBJ2-7; V: TRBV7-8; CDR3: ASNPSGSFNEQY
J: TRBJ2-1; V: TRBV29-1; CDR3: SVLGEKVSNEQF